Following are 30 T cell receptor beta chains from one sample sequenced in a study of blood T cells in healthy people across ages (dated by TCRdb to the mid-2010s). Receptors were amplified or captured by 5' RACE. The sample was run on an Illumina HiSeq 2500. The second PCR ran for roughly 6 to 11 cycles and used a J-beta primer mix along with a sample-barcoded 5' primer. TCRdb took the public reads, trimmed them with fastp at Q25, ran MiXCR for clone calling and kept in-frame beta chains. Rows are unified per CDR3 protein, each entry keeping the most common DNA and genes. The table for this sample lists about 540,000 distinct CDR3 sequences; under 30% of them were counted only once. Together, the top ten hold roughly 9% of the sample. This sample also appeared in a second study, on T cells of mothers and their children.

Sequencing was carried out using blood. These receptors originate from a boy younger than 18 in good health.

This clonotype was observed once. The chain employs TRBV12-3 or TRBV12-4 and TRBJ1-2; D gene ambiguous. V lost 6 bases to trimming and J lost 4 bases, with 15 bases between them. There are 14 residues in the CDR3. CDR3 DNA: TGTGCCAGCAGCCTACCGGGCCGCCTCTATGGCTACACCTTC. Residues: CASSLPGRLYGYTF.

This clonotype was counted a few times. V and J are TRBV27 and TRBJ2-3, with 7 bases lining up with TRBD1. The CDR3 is made up of 14 amino acids. Germline V CDR1 and CDR2: MNHEY, SMNVEV (reference sequence). With V trimmed by 5 bases and J by 6 bases, 8 bases remained unmatched. CDR3: CASSPRDRADTQYF. The DNA for the CDR3 is TGTGCCAGCAGTCCCCGGGACAGAGCTGATACGCAGTATTTT.

The rearrangement uses TRBV5-5 and TRBJ2-7; 7 bases fit TRBD1. The germline V gene has CDR1 SGHKS and CDR2 YYEKEE (reference sequence). Losses at the gene ends were 4 bases for V and 3 bases for J; bases not matched to a gene: 7. This CDR3 spans 14 amino acids. This CDR3 is CASSARQGFYEQYF. The CDR3 DNA reads as TGTGCCAGCAGCGCAAGACAGGGATTCTACGAGCAGTACTTC. The complete variable domain, with remaining parts taken from reference TRBV5-5 and TRBJ2-7, reads DAGVTQSPTHLIKTRGQQVTLRCSPISGHKSVSWYQQVLGQGPQFIFQYYEKEERGRGNFPDRFSARQFPNYSSELNVNALLLGDSALYLCASSARQGFYEQYFGPGTRLTVT.

This sequence joins TRBV11-2 and TRBJ2-7; 10 nucleotides align to TRBD2. With 6 bases clipped from V and 1 base from J, the junction kept 6 bases outside the gene matches. This CDR3 has 15 residues. Germline V gives CDR1 SGHAT, CDR2 FQNNGV. This chain's CDR3 is CASRTVAGGSYEQYF. The CDR3, as DNA: TGTGCCAGCAGGACAGTAGCGGGGGGTTCCTACGAGCAGTACTTC.

The genes are TRBV4-3 and TRBJ2-7; TRBD2 is a possible D gene (5 bases). From germline, CDR1 is LGHNA and CDR2 YSLEER. V gave up 0 bases and J gave up 0 bases, with 9 bases separating them. This CDR3 is built from 15 residues. CDR3 sequence reads: CASSQDRRSSYEQYF. CDR3 bases: TGCGCCAGCAGCCAAGATAGGAGGAGCTCCTACGAGCAGTACTTC.

Only a few counts were recorded for this clonotype. One end of the junction varies from germline; a read error may be responsible. The gene calls are TRBV28 and TRBJ2-5, with 12 bases lining up with TRBD2. Germline CDR1 reads MDHEN; CDR2 reads SYDVKM. The length of the CDR3 is 15 residues. Here the CDR3 DNA reads TGTGCCAGCAGACGGACTAGCGGGGACTCCTACGAGCAGTGCTTC. This encodes CASRRTSGDSYEQCF.

This clonotype was seen only a few times. The V gene is TRBV12-5, the J gene TRBJ2-5, with D possibly matching TRBD2 (5 bases). Deletions cut 5 bases from V and 2 bases from J, with 9 bases between. This CDR3 comprises 13 residues. The germline CDR1 and CDR2 sequences are LGHNT and FRNRAP. The CDR3 here is CASGGELQETQYF. DNA for the CDR3: TGTGCTAGTGGTGGGGAGCTACAAGAGACCCAGTACTTC.

In this sample, this clonotype turned up a few times. This chain links TRBV7-6 with TRBJ2-7; maybe TRBD2 (5 bases). The CDR3 spans 15 residues. Germline V CDR1 and CDR2: SGHVS, FNYEAQ. V was cut by 1 base and J by 2 bases, with 12 bases left in between. As DNA, the CDR3 is TGTGCCAGCAGCTTAGACGCGGGTATAACCTACGAGCAGTACTTC. This gives the protein CASSLDAGITYEQYF. The full variable domain, in which reference TRBV7-6 and TRBJ2-7 provide the parts outside the CDR3, is GAGVSQSPRYKVTKRGQDVALRCDPISGHVSLYWYRQALGQGPEFLTYFNYEAQQDKSGLPNDRFSAERPEGSISTLTIQRTEQRDSAMYRCASSLDAGITYEQYFGPGTRLTVT.

Only a few counts were recorded for this clonotype. This chain links TRBV9 with TRBJ2-5, with 8 positions matching TRBD1. The CDR3 contains 14 residues. V gave up 3 bases and J gave up 5 bases; unmatched junction bases: 6. Per the germline V gene, CDR1 is SGDLS and CDR2 is YYNGEE. CDR3 loop: CASSARTGSETQYF. The CDR3 nucleotides read TGTGCCAGCAGCGCCCGGACAGGGAGCGAGACCCAGTACTTC.

The chain couples TRBV15 to TRBJ2-5, with 8 bases lining up with TRBD1. J lost 4 bases, V lost 1 base, and 5 bases had no gene match. The V gene's germline CDR1 is LNHNV and CDR2 YYDKDF (reference sequence). The CDR3 consists of 15 residues. The CDR3 DNA follows: TGTGCCACCAGCAGAGTGGCAGGGGGCGCAGAGACCCAGTACTTC. Protein: CATSRVAGGAETQYF.

The chain combines TRBV20-1 with TRBJ2-5; 11 bases match TRBD2. The J call may be faulty, since TRBJ2-1 better matches the DNA end. From germline, CDR1 is DFQATT and CDR2 SNEGSKA (reference sequence). This CDR3 is built from 15 residues. The CDR3 sequence: CSARVSSGRSFEQFF. CDR3 nucleotides: TGCAGTGCTAGAGTTTCTAGCGGGAGGTCTTTTGAGCAGTTCTTC.

Worth noting for this clonotype: At one of its ends the junction is not consistent with the germline gene, which may arise from a read error. The chain couples TRBV5-6 to TRBJ2-5, with TRBD2 matching over 9 bases. The germline V gene has CDR1 SGHDT and CDR2 YYEEEE. The CDR3 is made up of 14 amino acids. In DNA, the CDR3 is TGTGCCAGCGGCTCCGTAGCGGGAGATCTACGTCCGTTCTTC. It translates to CASGSVAGDLRPFF.

The chain joins TRBV29-1 to TRBJ2-5, with unresolved D. Matching the DNA end better, TRBJ2-7 makes the J call doubtful. In germline, CDR1 is SQVTM, CDR2 ANQGSEA. The CDR3 loop spans 13 amino acids. The CDR3 sequence is CSVEEGHTYEQYF. The CDR3 DNA reads TGCAGCGTTGAAGAGGGCCACACCTACGAGCAGTACTTC.

The rearrangement uses TRBV11-2 and TRBJ2-7; 10 bases are a match to TRBD2. V lost 7 bases to trimming and J lost 2 bases; unmatched junction nucleotides: 8. The CDR3 contains 15 residues. Germline lookup yields CDR1 SGHAT and CDR2 FQNNGV. The CDR3 loop is CASTSGSGRTYEQYF. The CDR3 DNA is TGTGCCAGCACATCAGGTAGCGGGAGGACCTACGAGCAGTACTTC.

This clonotype was seen once. The junction does not match germline at one end; this may be a read error. The V and J genes are TRBV5-1 and TRBJ2-7; perhaps TRBD1 as D (6 bases). The CDR3 loop spans 16 amino acids. The germline V gene encodes CDR1 SGHRS and CDR2 YFSETQ. The CDR3 reads CASSVSVAGATYERYF. The CDR3, as DNA: TGCGCCAGCAGCGTATCGGTGGCAGGGGCTACCTACGAGCGGTACTTC.

This sequence joins TRBV29-1 and TRBJ2-7; 13 positions agree with TRBD2. V gave up 6 bases and J gave up 5 bases; unmatched junction bases: 10. The CDR3 spans 15 residues. Germline V gives CDR1 SQVTM, CDR2 ANQGSEA. CDR3 bases: TGCAGCGTGGGACTAGCGGGGAATTCTGGGGACGAGCAGTACTTC. Protein sequence: CSVGLAGNSGDEQYF.

The chain carries TRBV12-3 or TRBV12-4 and TRBJ2-1; no definite D call. The CDR3 spans 14 residues. Trimming took off 10 bases at V and 5 bases at J, with 18 bases between the two ends. The CDR3 DNA reads TGTGCCACATCGCCCCGGACGTTCAACAATGAGCAGTTCTTC. This gives the protein CATSPRTFNNEQFF.

The chain is built from TRBV7-9 and TRBJ2-2; D not certain. Germline V lookup: CDR1 SEHNR, CDR2 FQNEAQ (reference sequence). The V end was cut by 10 bases, the J end by 4 bases, with 22 bases between. CDR3 length: 16 amino acids. The CDR3 DNA reads TGTGCCACACTAACATCAACCCCGCGCGGCACCGGGGAGCTGTTTTTT. Protein sequence: CATLTSTPRGTGELFF.

The gene calls are TRBV15 and TRBJ2-1; D ambiguous. The CDR3 contains 13 residues. Between the trimmed V and J ends, which lost 4 bases and 9 bases, there was a span of 13 bases. Germline CDR1 and CDR2: LNHNV and YYDKDF (reference sequence). CDR3 bases: TGTGCCACCAGCACTGGCATGCCCGGTGAGCAGTTCTTC. This sequence encodes CATSTGMPGEQFF.

This clonotype was counted ten times or more. The chain couples TRBV7-2 to TRBJ2-5; D is unresolved. The germline CDR1 and CDR2 sequences are SGHTA and FQGNSA. CDR3 length equals 15 residues. Trimming removed 5 bases at V and 4 bases at J, with 17 bases between. CDR3 amino acids: CASSPVGEGSETQYF. CDR3 nucleotides: TGTGCCAGCAGCCCCGTTGGGGAAGGGTCAGAGACCCAGTACTTC.

The chain couples TRBV4-3 to TRBJ2-5; D could derive from TRBD1 or TRBD2 (5 bases each). The J call may not be correct, given that the DNA end is closer to TRBJ2-7. Germline-derived CDR1 and CDR2 are LGHNA and YSLEER. The CDR3 sequence is 14 residues long. CDR3 region: CASSQASRDHEQYF. In DNA, the CDR3 is TGCGCCAGCAGCCAAGCGAGCAGGGACCACGAGCAGTACTTC.

With regard to this clonotype: A much larger clone differs by one base, so this may be a read error. This chain joins TRBV3-1 and TRBJ2-1; 7 nucleotides line up with TRBD1. V lost 4 bases, J lost 3 bases, and 3 bases stayed unmatched. CDR1 and CDR2 (germline): LGHDT, YNNKEL (reference sequence). The CDR3 totals 14 residues. The CDR3 sequence: CASSRDSYYNEQFF. In DNA, the CDR3 is TGTGCCAGCAGCCGGGACAGTTACTACAATGAGCAGTTCTTC.

This rearrangement joins TRBV28 to TRBJ2-4; 10 nucleotides match TRBD2. Germline V gene data show CDR1 as MDHEN and CDR2 as SYDVKM. Trimming at V came to 6 bases and at J to 0 bases, leaving 17 bases not matched to a gene. CDR3 length: 20 amino acids. The CDR3 spells CASSPSNPTSGFLAKNIQYF. The CDR3 nucleotides read TGTGCCAGCAGCCCTTCGAATCCGACTAGCGGGTTTCTAGCCAAAAACATTCAGTACTTC.

As to this clonotype: A read error may be the cause here, since a much bigger clone is one base away. J is TRBJ2-2 and V is TRBV6-4, with 9 bases that match TRBD1. Germline V CDR1 and CDR2: MRHNA, SNTAGT. This CDR3 spans 15 amino acids. CDR3 DNA: TGTGCCAGCAGTGACGGACAGGGGAACCCCGGGGAGCTGTTTTTT. Translation: CASSDGQGNPGELFF.

This clonotype was found a few times. The chain employs TRBV12-3 or TRBV12-4 and TRBJ2-1, with TRBD2 as a possible D gene (6 bases). The V gene lost 7 bases and the J gene lost 0 bases, with 16 bases spanning the gap. This CDR3 comprises 16 residues. CDR3 in amino acids: CASIPMGGISYNEQFF. CDR3 nucleotide sequence: TGTGCCAGCATTCCGATGGGGGGAATCTCCTACAATGAGCAGTTCTTC.

The genes are TRBV9 and TRBJ2-5; 9 bases line up with TRBD1. V trimming: 1 base; J trimming: 2 bases; junction bases outside the gene matches: 3. This CDR3 spans 15 amino acids. Germline lookup yields CDR1 SGDLS and CDR2 YYNGEE. This chain's CDR3 is CASSVTDRGQETQYF. CDR3 bases: TGTGCCAGCAGCGTAACAGACAGGGGGCAAGAGACCCAGTACTTC.

There are a few counts of this clonotype. V is TRBV7-8 and J is TRBJ2-5, with TRBD2 matching over 7 bases. V was clipped by 4 bases and J by 2 bases; unmatched bases: 10. The germline V gene encodes CDR1 SGHVS and CDR2 FQNEAQ. The CDR3 has 16 amino acids. The CDR3 DNA reads TGTGCCAGCAGCTCCCGGATAGCGGGCGCGCAAGAGACCCAGTACTTC. Translation: CASSSRIAGAQETQYF.

The chain has TRBV27 and TRBJ2-5, with 7 bases identical to TRBD1. From germline, CDR1 is MNHEY and CDR2 SMNVEV (reference sequence). Trimming cost V 5 bases and J 4 bases; bases outside gene matches: 10. The CDR3 sequence is 15 residues long. Here the CDR3 reads CASSPRQGILETQYF. The CDR3 region has the DNA TGTGCCAGCAGTCCCCGACAGGGAATCTTAGAGACCCAGTACTTC.

This clonotype was seen a handful of times. The gene calls are TRBV7-2 and TRBJ2-2; 7 bases line up with TRBD2. Trimming at V came to 2 bases and at J to 1 base, leaving 4 bases not matched to a gene. Germline V lookup: CDR1 SGHTA, CDR2 FQGNSA. The CDR3 covers 16 residues. The CDR3 sequence is CASSLRLAENTGELFF. CDR3 in DNA: TGTGCCAGCAGCTTACGGCTAGCGGAGAACACCGGGGAGCTGTTTTTT. Looking up the rest from reference TRBV7-2 and TRBJ2-2 gives the full variable domain: GAGVSQSPSNKVTEKGKDVELRCDPISGHTALYWYRQSLGQGLEFLIYFQGNSAPDKSGLPSDRFSAERTGGSVSTLTIQRTQQEDSAVYLCASSLRLAENTGELFFGEGSRLTVL.

This clonotype was detected only a few times. This chain joins TRBV6-1 and TRBJ2-7; 7 positions match TRBD1. CDR1 and CDR2 (germline): MNHNS, SASEGT. The CDR3 runs 10 residues. V lost 6 bases and J lost 13; bases outside the gene matches: 6. CDR3 coding DNA: TGTGCCAGCAGCCAAACAGGGGTATACTTC. Translated, it gives CASSQTGVYF.